This paragraph covers one T cell receptor (beta chain) sequence. Its target is not known. This specimen comes from a study of CD8+CD57+ T cells in acquired aplastic anemia. Across the study: Across the sorted CD4+ and CD8+ cells, DNA amounts averaged roughly 3.5 ug. General study points: In CD8+ cells, Simpson's diversity showed no significant difference between patients and controls.

Germline loops: CDR1 LNHDA, CDR2 SQIVND (reference sequence). The CDR3 extends over 12 amino acids. The V gene lost 6 bases and the J gene lost 7 bases, with 10 bases spanning the gap. TCR beta VDJ and CDR3 profiles were obtained from a genomic DNA template. TCRdb processed the reads anew with MiXCR; each CDR3 protein has one entry. The table shows some 130,000 distinct CDR3 sequences, with around 48% occurring only once. The chain uses TRBV19 and TRBJ1-5; no definite D call. Sequencing input: sorted CD4+, CD8+, or CD8+CD57+ T cells (not recorded which) from PBMCs. The clonotype was recovered from a human donor in good health, serving as a control. DNA for the CDR3: TGTGCCAGTAGGGTTCGAGAGCAGCCCCAGCATTTT. As protein: CASRVREQPQHF. The complete variable domain, with remaining parts taken from reference TRBV19 and TRBJ1-5, reads DGGITQSPKYLFRKEGQNVTLSCEQNLNHDAMYWYRQDPGQGLRLIYYSQIVNDFQKGDIAEGYSVSREKKESFPLTVTSAQKNPTAFYLCASRVREQPQHFGDGTRLSIL.